This TCR beta chain derives from a study of T cell responses to AZD1222 COVID-19 vaccine. Study information: Samples with a second dose at about 4 or about 12 weeks were pooled together. Study-wide results and caveats: Most donors were white British and more were female, and clonal diversity was possibly underestimated. When two AZD1222 doses had been given, Spike-specific TCR breadth and depth rose.

As for this clone: The antigen is undetermined.

Deletions cut 4 bases from V and 0 bases from J, with 13 bases between. The CDR3 runs 16 residues. The V gene's germline CDR1 is SGHRS and CDR2 YFSETQ. Clones were sequenced by immunoSEQ multiplex PCR, and TCRdb holds only the in-frame ones, with some missing. The table shows more than 95,000 clones, with 82% occurring only once. The chain couples TRBV5-1 to TRBJ1-4; possibly TRBD1 for D (6 bases). This clonotype was sampled from an adult in good health. The sample was peripheral blood, taken on day 0 of AZD1222 vaccination. This chain's CDR3 is CASSPYRAATNEKLFF. DNA of the CDR3: TGCGCCAGCAGCCCATACAGGGCAGCAACTAATGAAAAACTGTTTTTT.